This TCR beta chain was found in a study of radiotherapy plus CTLA-4 blockade in lung cancer listed by TCRdb under 2018. Background for the entire study: Objective responses were observed in 18% of enrolled patients, and disease control was achieved in approximately 29%. What the study reported, not specific to this receptor: Early dynamic changes in blood T cell clones, together with increased serum interferon-beta after radiation, were reported as the strongest predictors of response. After treatment with radiotherapy and ipilimumab, TCR clones that originated in tumors expanded in peripheral blood.

Focal radiation therapy combined with CTLA-4 blockade (ipilimumab) was tested in patients with chemo-refractory metastatic non-small-cell lung cancer. Notes on this clone: The antigen this receptor binds is unknown. Per-base quality was not reported, and no clone a single base away is much larger than it.

Library prep was done by the immunoSEQ multiplex PCR assay. As stored in TCRdb, this immuneACCESS dataset retains in-frame rearrangements with V and J assigned. A fraction of the clones does not appear; measured against another copy, unresolved V genes explain less than half of the discrepancy, and the remainder lacks a known reason. In all, the sample holds around 72,000 clones, and roughly 78% of those were seen once. 7.1% of the sample comes from the top ten. The source was peripheral blood, collected from a patient treated with radiotherapy plus ipilimumab. The receptor was isolated from a human donor with non-small cell lung cancer who had a complete response to radiotherapy plus ipilimumab.

The base sequence is TGTGCCAGCAGCTTGGCTAGCAGGAACACTGAAGCTTTCTTT. Its translation is CASSLASRNTEAFF. The sequence is built from TRBV5-8 and TRBJ1-1, with the D gene not confidently named. Spanning cysteine to phenylalanine, the CDR3 consists of 14 amino acids. The DNA shown is the 42-base CDR3, in frame from base 1. V is clipped by 0 bases and J by 1 base, and the sequence between their germline boundaries is 7 bases long. The germline V gene encodes CDR1 SGHTS and CDR2 YDEGEE.